Shown below are 8 T cell receptor beta chains from a single sample sequenced in a study of blood T cell repertoires in COVID-19. The table came from immunoSEQ multiplex PCR; TCRdb's copy has only in-frame clones and leaves some out. The sample holds 110,000 or so clones, over 70% seen once. The sequenced material came from peripheral blood. These receptors all stem from a woman aged 50 to 60 with acute or convalescent COVID-19.

The J gene is TRBJ1-4, the V gene TRBV30; tentatively, D is TRBD1 (6 bases). Looked up from germline, CDR1 is GTSNPN and CDR2 is SVGIG (reference sequence). CDR3 length: 14 residues. Trimming took 0 bases from V and 2 from J, leaving 7 bases between them. DNA of the CDR3: TGTGCCTGGAGTGTGGGGGCGACTAATGAAAAACTGTTTTTT. As protein: CAWSVGATNEKLFF.

The gene calls are TRBV3-1 (or the pseudogene TRBV3-2) and TRBJ1-4, with D maybe TRBD1 (6 bases). The CDR3 sequence is 15 residues long. Germline V CDR1 and CDR2: LGHDT, YNNKEL (reference sequence). The V end was cut by 4 bases, the J end by 8 bases, with 17 bases between. The DNA of the CDR3 is TGTGCCAGCAGCCCCGACAGGATCCGAGGGGAAAAACTGTTTTTT. This gives the protein CASSPDRIRGEKLFF.

CDR3 nucleotide sequence: TGCGCCAGCAGGACAGGTGCTCGAAGTAATGAAAAACTGTTTTTT. It yields the protein CASRTGARSNEKLFF. This chain connects TRBV5-1 to TRBJ1-4; D is perhaps TRBD1 (6 bases). The CDR3 covers 15 residues. V gave up 5 bases and J gave up 4 bases, with 15 bases separating them. Germline V gene data show CDR1 as SGHRS and CDR2 as YFSETQ.

The DNA for the CDR3 is TGCGCCAGCAGCGTCGACAGGAACACTGAAGCTTTCTTT. Translation: CASSVDRNTEAFF. This rearrangement joins TRBV5-1 to TRBJ1-1, with TRBD1 as a possible D gene (5 bases). The V end lost 4 bases, the J end lost 1 base, and 8 bases lay between the germline ends. The CDR3 sequence is 13 residues long. Germline loops: CDR1 SGHRS, CDR2 YFSETQ.

The chain carries TRBV6-5 and TRBJ2-6, with D unresolved. V lost 8 bases, J lost 0 bases, and 11 bases lay in between. The CDR3 runs 15 residues. Germline CDR1 and CDR2: MNHEY and SVGAGI. Written as DNA, the CDR3 is TGTGCCAGCCAAAGACCTAGCTCTGGGGCCAACGTCCTGACTTTC. Amino acids: CASQRPSSGANVLTF.

V gene TRBV7-3 combines with J gene TRBJ1-1; a weak D match, TRBD1 (5 bases). V lost 5 bases and J 3 bases, leaving 10 bases between the germline ends. CDR3 length equals 13 residues. CDR1 is SGHTA and CDR2 is FQGTGA in the germline V gene. The CDR3 here is CASSRGRDTEAFF. DNA for the CDR3: TGTGCCAGCAGCCGCGGCAGGGACACTGAAGCTTTCTTT.

This rearrangement joins TRBV5-6 to TRBJ1-2, with 7 bases that match TRBD1. Germline CDR1 and CDR2: SGHDT and YYEEEE. The CDR3 extends over 12 amino acids. Losses at the gene ends were 2 bases for V and 5 bases for J; bases not matched to a gene: 0. The CDR3 DNA follows: TGTGCCAGCAGCTTACAGGGGTATGGCTACACCTTC. Translated: CASSLQGYGYTF.

V gene TRBV27 combines with J gene TRBJ2-3; 8 bases match TRBD2. Trimming removed 8 bases from V and 2 bases from J; junction bases left unmatched: 9. Germline V gene sequence: CDR1 MNHEY, CDR2 SMNVEV (reference sequence). CDR3 length equals 15 residues. This CDR3 is CASSLAGTYTDTQYF. The CDR3 coding sequence is TGTGCCAGCTCCTTAGCGGGGACCTACACAGATACGCAGTATTTT.